This T cell receptor (beta chain) was recorded in a study of T cell responses to AZD1222 COVID-19 vaccine. Study at large: Second doses were pooled across both intervals (about 4 or about 12 weeks).

V trimming: 3 bases; J trimming: 3 bases; junction bases outside the gene matches: 4. The germline gives CDR1 SEHNR, CDR2 FQNEAQ (reference sequence). The CDR3 contains 15 residues. Sequencing used immunoSEQ multiplex PCR; TCRdb keeps in-frame clones, though not all of them. This table holds around 100,000 clones, approximately 87% found once. The study, taken as a whole, reports: Once two AZD1222 doses were given, Spike-specific TCR breadth and depth went up. Baseline testing showed seropositivity in only a handful of AZD1222 recipients.

As regards this clone: Antigen unknown.

The input for sequencing was peripheral blood, taken on day 0 of AZD1222 vaccination. The receptor was isolated from an adult in good health. The chain couples TRBV7-9 to TRBJ1-4; TRBD1 matches at 7 bases. The CDR3 nucleotides are TGTGCCAGCAGCTTTCCCCAGGGGGCTAATGAAAAACTGTTTTTT. Translated: CASSFPQGANEKLFF.